One and the same sample provided the 18 T cell receptor beta chains below, sequenced in a study of T cell responses to AZD1222 COVID-19 vaccine. Clones were sequenced by immunoSEQ multiplex PCR, and TCRdb holds only the in-frame ones, with some missing. The sample consists of 180,000 or so clones, about 90% of them appearing once. This material consisted of peripheral blood, taken 28 days after the second dose of the MenACWY control vaccine. The receptor source for this set is an adult who received the MenACWY meningococcal vaccine as a control.

V gene TRBV12-3 or TRBV12-4 combines with J gene TRBJ1-1; the D is unclear. CDR3 length equals 13 residues. Trimming removed 7 bases at V and 1 base at J, with 10 bases between. The DNA of the CDR3 is TGTGCCAGCACCGGTTTTTCGAACACTGAAGCTTTCTTT. Its translation is CASTGFSNTEAFF.

The chain is built from TRBV28 and TRBJ1-3, with a tentative D call TRBD1 (6 bases). This CDR3 has 17 residues. The V gene lost 1 base and the J gene lost 5 bases, with 18 bases spanning the gap. CDR1 MDHEN and CDR2 SYDVKM come from the germline V gene. The DNA for the CDR3 is TGTGCCAGCAGTTTATATAGGACAGCGGAATTCAGAAACACCATATATTTT. This sequence encodes CASSLYRTAEFRNTIYF.

V and J are TRBV5-4 and TRBJ1-3; 7 nucleotides agree with TRBD1. Trimming took 3 bases from V and 1 from J; bases not matched to a gene: 4. The CDR3 is 15 amino acids. Germline V gene data show CDR1 as SGHNT and CDR2 as YYREEE (reference sequence). In nucleotides, the CDR3 is TGTGCCAGCAGCTCCCCGACAGGGTCTGGAAACACCATATATTTT. Translating it yields CASSSPTGSGNTIYF. The variable domain in full, with the rest retrieved from reference TRBV5-4 and TRBJ1-3, is ETGVTQSPTHLIKTRGQQVTLRCSSQSGHNTVSWYQQALGQGPQFIFQYYREEENGRGNFPPRFSGLQFPNYSSELNVNALELDDSALYLCASSSPTGSGNTIYFGEGSWLTVV.

The chain carries TRBV3-1 (or the pseudogene TRBV3-2) and TRBJ2-5; D is uncertain. The V gene's germline CDR1 is LGHDT and CDR2 YNNKEL (reference sequence). Between the trimmed V and J ends, which lost 0 bases and 4 bases, there was a span of 12 bases. The CDR3 totals 15 residues. The chain's CDR3 is CASSQEVAGGETQYF. The CDR3 nucleotides read TGTGCCAGCAGCCAAGAGGTAGCAGGCGGAGAGACCCAGTACTTC.

The chain has TRBV7-9 and TRBJ2-7; 8 bases line up with TRBD1. The CDR3 contains 13 residues. J was trimmed by 6 bases and V by 6 bases; bases with no gene match: 7. Germline CDR1 SEHNR, CDR2 FQNEAQ (reference sequence). CDR3 sequence (DNA): TGTGCCAGCAGAACTGAGGACAGGGCCGAGCAGTACTTC. Residues: CASRTEDRAEQYF.

The sample holds one count of this clone. CDR3 in amino acids: CASFRQGAGYTF. The DNA for the CDR3 is TGTGCCAGCTTTCGACAGGGCGCTGGCTACACCTTC. The rearrangement links TRBV6-5 to TRBJ1-2, with 7 bases fitting TRBD1. The germline V gene has CDR1 MNHEY and CDR2 SVGAGI. The ends lost 8 bases at V and 7 bases at J; junction bases unmatched: 7. The CDR3 runs 12 residues.

V and J are TRBV6-2 or TRBV6-3 and TRBJ2-7; 8 bases are shared with TRBD2. In germline, CDR1 is MNHEY, CDR2 SVGEGT. The CDR3 totals 14 residues. The V and J ends lost 5 bases and 9 bases, in that order; junction bases with no gene match: 12. The CDR3 DNA reads as TGTGCCAGCAGTCCCTATCGTGCGCGGGAGGTGCAGTACTTC. This translates into CASSPYRAREVQYF.

The chain has TRBV19 and TRBJ1-1, with TRBD1 as a possible D gene (5 bases). From germline, CDR1 is LNHDA and CDR2 SQIVND (reference sequence). The V end was cut by 8 bases, the J end by 1 base, with 11 bases between. This CDR3 has 13 residues. The CDR3 reads CASSGRANTEAFF. CDR3 in DNA: TGTGCCAGTTCGGGCAGGGCGAACACTGAAGCTTTCTTT.

The chain uses TRBV10-3 and TRBJ2-1; 10 positions match TRBD2. V shed 4 bases, J shed 6 bases, and the junction held 0 bases outside the gene matches. CDR1 ENHRY and CDR2 SYGVKD come from the germline V gene. The CDR3 runs to 13 residues. CDR3 region: CAISGTSGNEQFF. The CDR3, as DNA: TGTGCCATCAGTGGGACTAGCGGCAATGAGCAGTTCTTC.

V gene TRBV7-9 combines with J gene TRBJ2-7; D uncertain. Trimming left V 4 bases short and J 5 bases short, with 12 bases between. Germline loops: CDR1 SEHNR, CDR2 FQNEAQ (reference sequence). CDR3 length equals 13 residues. In DNA, the CDR3 is TGTGCCAGCAGCTCAGACGGGTCCGACGAGCAGTACTTC. Translated: CASSSDGSDEQYF.

This clone was picked up a small number of times. The J gene is TRBJ1-3, the V gene TRBV28; D is unclear. Between the trimmed V and J ends, which lost 3 bases and 2 bases, there was a span of 8 bases. The length of the CDR3 is 14 residues. Germline lookup yields CDR1 MDHEN and CDR2 SYDVKM. In DNA, the CDR3 is TGTGCCAGCAGTTTTCGGGCTGCTGGAAACACCATATATTTT. Its protein is CASSFRAAGNTIYF.

The chain employs TRBV10-2 and TRBJ2-2; no clear D gene. V was pared by 6 bases and J by 3 bases, with 14 bases between. Looked up from germline, CDR1 is WSHSY and CDR2 is SAAADI. The CDR3 extends over 15 amino acids. The CDR3 DNA is TGCGCCAGCAGGTTGTTCATTGATGACACCGGGGAGCTGTTTTTT. Encoded protein: CASRLFIDDTGELFF.

This clone showed up just a few times. The rearrangement uses TRBV5-8 and TRBJ2-7, with no clear D. V gave up 0 bases and J gave up 3 bases, with 10 bases separating them. Looked up from germline, CDR1 is SGHTS and CDR2 is YDEGEE. The CDR3 loop spans 14 amino acids. The CDR3 protein is CASSLVDGDYEQYF. In nucleotides, the CDR3 is TGTGCCAGCAGCTTGGTGGACGGAGACTACGAGCAGTACTTC.

The rearrangement links TRBV10-3 to TRBJ2-2, with a tentative D call TRBD1 (6 bases). Germline V lookup: CDR1 ENHRY, CDR2 SYGVKD. V lost 3 bases and J 0 bases, leaving 11 bases between the germline ends. The CDR3 is made up of 16 amino acids. The CDR3 nucleotides read TGTGCCATCAGTGAACATGGGGGCGCGAACACCGGGGAGCTGTTTTTT. Protein sequence: CAISEHGGANTGELFF.

V usage is TRBV3-1 (or the pseudogene TRBV3-2) and J usage is TRBJ1-4; 10 bases line up with TRBD1. V lost 3 bases and J lost 5; bases outside the gene matches: 6. Germline values: CDR1 LGHDT, CDR2 YNNKEL (reference sequence). CDR3 length: 16 amino acids. CDR3 nucleotides: TGTGCCAGCAGCCAGATGAGGACAGGGGGAAATGAAAAACTGTTTTTT. The encoded protein is CASSQMRTGGNEKLFF.

This chain links TRBV11-2 with TRBJ1-2; D ambiguous. The CDR3 spans 13 residues. CDR1 is SGHAT, CDR2 FQNNGV, per germline. Between the trimmed V and J ends, which lost 5 bases and 3 bases, there was a span of 10 bases. CDR3 bases: TGTGCCAGCAGCGTAGGGAGACACTATGGCTACACCTTC. Translated, it gives CASSVGRHYGYTF.

The rearrangement uses TRBV4-3 and TRBJ2-3, with 8 bases matching TRBD2. CDR3 length equals 17 residues. Germline values: CDR1 LGHNA, CDR2 YSLEER. V trimming: 8 bases; J trimming: 9 bases; junction bases outside the gene matches: 22. The CDR3 here is CASAGWGQRENVRTQYF. The DNA for the CDR3 is TGCGCCAGCGCCGGCTGGGGCCAGCGGGAGAACGTGAGGACGCAGTATTTT.

J is TRBJ2-1 and V is TRBV4-1, with 11 bases matching TRBD2. The CDR3 is 17 residues long. J lost 1 base, V lost 6 bases, and 8 bases had no gene match. Germline V CDR1 and CDR2: MGHRA, YSYEKL. The CDR3, as DNA: TGCGCCAGCAGAACCCAACTAGCGGGAGAGTCCTACAATGAGCAGTTCTTC. It codes for CASRTQLAGESYNEQFF.